The 13 T cell receptor beta chains listed next were all sequenced from one sample in a study of cytomegalovirus exposure and HLA in healthy donors (dated by TCRdb to 2016 to 2017). The protocol used for the library was the immunoSEQ multiplex PCR assay. For the multiplex PCR, a mixture combining 60 forward primers for TCR Vbeta segments and 13 reverse primers for TCR Jbeta segments was used. TCRdb took over this immuneACCESS table, retaining in-frame rearrangements with V and J assigned. Such tables are incomplete; in checked studies, under half of the missing clones stem from an unresolved V gene, and the remainder is unexplained. The sample includes fewer than 200,000 clones, with around 83% observed a single time. The ten largest clones represent approximately 1.5% of the sample. Sequenced: PBMCs. Receptors originate from a woman between 18 and 30 years old in good health and CMV-seronegative.

The chain couples TRBV19 to TRBJ2-3; TRBD2 matches at 7 bases. The V segment lost 4 bases and the J segment 0 bases; nucleotides outside the gene matches: 4. Germline V gene lookup returns CDR1 LNHDA and CDR2 SQIVND (reference sequence). The CDR3 extends over 15 amino acids. The CDR3 region has the DNA TGTGCCAGTAGTACGCTAGCGGCTAGCACAGATACGCAGTATTTT. Translation gives CASSTLAASTDTQYF.

This clone was observed a handful of times. J is TRBJ2-2 and V is TRBV7-8; D gene unclear. Germline CDR1 reads SGHVS; CDR2 reads FQNEAQ. CDR3 length equals 14 residues. V lost 2 bases to trimming and J lost 2 bases, with 6 bases between them. DNA for the CDR3: TGTGCCAGCAGCTTAACACTAAACACCGGGGAGCTGTTTTTT. It translates to CASSLTLNTGELFF.

The J gene is TRBJ2-1, the V gene TRBV30; 13 nucleotides align to TRBD2. Germline CDR1 GTSNPN, CDR2 SVGIG (reference sequence). The junction had 3 bases not matched to a gene; V was cut back by 2 bases and J by 5 bases. The CDR3 spans 15 residues. The CDR3 DNA follows: TGTGCCTGGAGTCCAGGGACTAGCGGGAACAATGAGCAGTTCTTC. This encodes CAWSPGTSGNNEQFF.

This chain links TRBV19 with TRBJ1-5, with D unresolved. The CDR3 contains 15 residues. Trimming pared 1 base from V and 1 base from J, leaving 8 bases between. Germline CDR1 reads LNHDA; CDR2 reads SQIVND (reference sequence). The CDR3: CASSIAVTSNQPQHF. The CDR3 bases are TGTGCCAGTAGTATAGCGGTTACCAGCAATCAGCCCCAGCATTTT.

In its sample, this clone was seen once. This rearrangement joins TRBV7-9 to TRBJ2-2, with TRBD2 matching over 9 bases. This CDR3 spans 16 amino acids. Looked up from germline, CDR1 is SEHNR and CDR2 is FQNEAQ (reference sequence). Unmatched junction bases numbered 8, after V lost 6 bases and J lost 3 bases. CDR3 coding DNA: TGTGCCAGCAGGTACTTTAGCGGGAGTCACACCGGGGAGCTGTTTTTT. Its protein is CASRYFSGSHTGELFF.

As DNA, the CDR3 is TGTGCCAGCAGTTTGATACAGGGGTCCCACGAGCAGTACTTC. Translated, it gives CASSLIQGSHEQYF. The chain is built from TRBV27 and TRBJ2-5; 7 positions agree with TRBD1. The J call may be faulty, since TRBJ2-7 better matches the DNA end. The CDR3 runs 14 residues. Germline CDR1 and CDR2: MNHEY and SMNVEV (reference sequence).

The chain uses TRBV18 and TRBJ2-2; 12 positions agree with TRBD2. Per the germline V gene, CDR1 is KGHSH and CDR2 is LQKENI. The CDR3 length is 17 residues. Trimming removed 2 bases from V and 4 bases from J; junction bases left unmatched: 5. The CDR3 DNA sequence: TGTGCCAGCTCACCAAGACTAGCGGGAGTTTCCACCGGGGAGCTGTTTTTT. Encoded protein: CASSPRLAGVSTGELFF.

The chain uses TRBV7-9 and TRBJ2-1, with a tentative D call TRBD1 (6 bases). This CDR3 region has 15 residues. Germline V lookup: CDR1 SEHNR, CDR2 FQNEAQ (reference sequence). V lost 0 bases, J lost 6 bases, and 12 bases lay in between. DNA of the CDR3: TGTGCCAGCAGCTTAGCGAAGCTAGGGGGCAATGAGCAGTTCTTC. This translates into CASSLAKLGGNEQFF.

The CDR3 sequence: CASRKAPGLTETQYF. CDR3 in DNA: TGTGCCAGCAGAAAGGCCCCGGGGTTAACGGAGACCCAGTACTTC. The chain carries TRBV27 and TRBJ2-5; D may be TRBD2 (5 bases). CDR1 and CDR2 from the germline V gene are MNHEY and SMNVEV (reference sequence). This CDR3 is 15 amino acids long. V was trimmed by 6 bases and J by 5 bases, leaving 19 bases between them.

J is TRBJ2-2 and V is TRBV11-2, with D possibly being TRBD1 (5 bases). V dropped 3 bases and J dropped 8 bases, with 7 bases sitting between them. Germline assignment: CDR1 SGHAT and CDR2 FQNNGV. There are 12 residues in the CDR3. The CDR3 bases are TGTGCCAGCAGCTTTGGGGCAGGGGAGCTGTTTTTT. As protein: CASSFGAGELFF.

A single count supports this clone. The chain recombines TRBV18 with TRBJ1-1; D ambiguous. The germline V gene has CDR1 KGHSH and CDR2 LQKENI. Between the trimmed V and J ends, which lost 2 bases and 2 bases, there was a span of 6 bases. The CDR3 extends over 13 amino acids. As DNA, the CDR3 is TGTGCCAGCTCACCAACAATTAACACTGAAGCTTTCTTT. Amino acids: CASSPTINTEAFF.

This clone was counted once. V is TRBV7-8 and J is TRBJ2-7; TRBD1 agrees at 9 bases. With 4 bases clipped from V and 1 base from J, the junction kept 5 bases outside the gene matches. Germline assignment: CDR1 SGHVS and CDR2 FQNEAQ. This CDR3 is 15 amino acids long. CDR3 residues: CASSSSGTGSYEQYF. The CDR3 DNA sequence: TGTGCCAGCAGCTCGTCCGGGACAGGGTCCTACGAGCAGTACTTC.

This sequence joins TRBV6-1 and TRBJ2-7, with no clear D. The CDR3 contains 12 residues. Between the trimmed V and J ends, which lost 1 base and 3 bases, there was a span of 4 bases. Germline CDR1 and CDR2: MNHNS and SASEGT. Written as DNA, the CDR3 is TGTGCCAGCAGTGAAGGGAGCTACGAGCAGTACTTC. Protein sequence: CASSEGSYEQYF.